This record concerns one T cell receptor (beta chain) sequence. The repertoire was sequenced with immunoSEQ multiplex PCR; TCRdb's copy has only in-frame clones and lacks some. The data show about 80,000 clones, about 68% seen once. The sample originates from a study of blood T cell repertoires in COVID-19. Per germline, CDR1 KGHDR and CDR2 SFDVKD. The CDR3 has 14 residues. Trimming pared 7 bases from V and 4 bases from J, leaving 15 bases between. The rearrangement uses TRBV24-1 and TRBJ1-2, with D perhaps TRBD1 (5 bases). Sample: peripheral blood. This clonotype was sampled from a man aged 45-65 years with active or convalescent COVID-19. The CDR3 DNA follows: TGTGCCACCAGCCCACGGGGGTCGGCCTATGGCTACACCTTC. It yields the protein CATSPRGSAYGYTF.